This T cell receptor (beta chain) comes out of a study of T cell responses to AZD1222 COVID-19 vaccine. The V gene end was trimmed by 10 bases and the J gene end by 2 bases; junction bases not matched to a gene: 10. The CDR3 runs to 17 residues. Per germline, CDR1 KGHDR and CDR2 SFDVKD. Here immunoSEQ multiplex PCR was the method, and the copy in TCRdb shows in-frame clones only, minus some. The data show about 110,000 clones, with around 90% seen just once and over 3% held by the top ten. The V call is TRBV24-1, the J call TRBJ2-5, with 15 bases lining up with TRBD2. The TCR comes from an adult in good health. The input for sequencing was peripheral blood, taken on day 0 of MenACWY control vaccination. CDR3 nucleotide sequence: TGTGCCACTGGGACTAGCGGGGGGTATCAGGGGCAAGAGACCCAGTACTTC. It codes for CATGTSGGYQGQETQYF.